Listed below are T cell receptor beta chains from one sample, sequenced in a study of blood T cell repertoires in COVID-19. TCRdb's table, derived via immunoSEQ multiplex PCR, lists solely in-frame clones and lacks some. The sample carries approximately 500,000 clones, over 75% recorded once. Sequenced material: peripheral blood. The receptors shown here come from a human donor in a cohort sampled during active COVID-19. Each CDR3 is given with its conserved first and last residue. The D gene is left open where the match is weak. Where a row states a size, it is once, few, many or the class of an expanded clone; other rows omit it.

CDR3aa: CASSLLAGGDPGEQFF; CDR3nt: TGTGCCAGCAGTTTACTAGCGGGAGGAGACCCGGGTGAGCAGTTCTTC; j_gene: TRBJ2-1; abundance: once; v_gene: TRBV27; d_gene: TRBD2
CDR3aa: CASSQGDYEAFF; CDR3nt: TGTGCCAGCAGCCAAGGAGATTATGAAGCTTTCTTT; j_gene: TRBJ1-1; abundance: NA; v_gene: TRBV3-1/TRBV3-2; d_gene: NA
CDR3aa: CASSLERPGATDTQYF; CDR3nt: TGTGCCAGCAGCTTAGAGCGTCCGGGAGCCACAGATACGCAGTATTTT; j_gene: TRBJ2-3; abundance: once; v_gene: TRBV7-9; d_gene: NA
CDR3aa: CASSHVSGAYNEQFF; CDR3nt: TGTGCCAGCAGCCATGTTTCCGGGGCCTACAATGAGCAGTTCTTC; j_gene: TRBJ2-1; abundance: NA; v_gene: TRBV14; d_gene: NA
CDR3aa: CASSPRTGSYEQYF; CDR3nt: TGTGCCAGCAGCCCGCGGACGGGGTCCTACGAGCAGTACTTC; j_gene: TRBJ2-7; abundance: NA; v_gene: TRBV4-2; d_gene: NA
CDR3aa: CASSLKSLAGTGELFF; CDR3nt: TGTGCCAGCAGCTTAAAGTCTCTAGCGGGGACCGGGGAGCTGTTTTTT; j_gene: TRBJ2-2; abundance: few; v_gene: TRBV7-6; d_gene: TRBD2
CDR3aa: CSASEGTAINYGYTF; CDR3nt: TGCAGTGCTAGTGAGGGGACAGCGATTAACTATGGCTACACCTTC; j_gene: TRBJ1-2; abundance: NA; v_gene: TRBV20-1; d_gene: TRBD1
CDR3aa: CASSLWRDRANQPQHF; CDR3nt: TGTGCCAGCAGTTTATGGCGGGACAGGGCGAATCAGCCCCAGCATTTT; j_gene: TRBJ1-5; abundance: once; v_gene: TRBV28; d_gene: TRBD1
CDR3aa: CASSAAGETYNEQFF; CDR3nt: TGTGCCAGCAGCGCCGCTGGGGAGACCTACAATGAGCAGTTCTTC; j_gene: TRBJ2-1; abundance: NA; v_gene: TRBV9; d_gene: NA
CDR3aa: CASSQTGTENEKLFF; CDR3nt: TGCGCCAGCAGCCAGACCGGGACAGAGAATGAAAAACTGTTTTTT; j_gene: TRBJ1-4; abundance: NA; v_gene: TRBV4-1; d_gene: TRBD1
CDR3aa: CASSPPFDREGGYTF; CDR3nt: TGTGCCAGCAGCCCTCCCTTCGACAGGGAAGGTGGCTACACCTTC; j_gene: TRBJ1-2; abundance: NA; v_gene: TRBV6-2/TRBV6-3; d_gene: TRBD1
CDR3aa: CASTVGLAEGEQYF; CDR3nt: TGTGCCAGCACCGTTGGACTAGCTGAAGGAGAGCAGTACTTC; j_gene: TRBJ2-7; abundance: NA; v_gene: TRBV7-2; d_gene: TRBD2
CDR3aa: CASSPARRTDTQYF; CDR3nt: TGTGCCAGCAGCCCCGCGAGGCGCACAGATACGCAGTATTTT; j_gene: TRBJ2-3; abundance: NA; v_gene: TRBV5-4; d_gene: NA
CDR3aa: CAWLKQGSSYNEQFF; CDR3nt: TGTGCCTGGCTAAAACAGGGGAGCTCCTACAATGAGCAGTTCTTC; j_gene: TRBJ2-1; abundance: NA; v_gene: TRBV30; d_gene: TRBD1
CDR3aa: CASSRQGGNTEAFF; CDR3nt: TGTGCCAGCAGTCGACAGGGTGGAAACACTGAAGCTTTCTTT; j_gene: TRBJ1-1; abundance: few; v_gene: TRBV28; d_gene: TRBD1
CDR3aa: CASKMERQSYEQYF; CDR3nt: TGTGCCAGTAAGATGGAGCGGCAATCCTACGAGCAGTACTTC; j_gene: TRBJ2-7; abundance: NA; v_gene: TRBV19; d_gene: NA
CDR3aa: CASSEGVQRTDTQYF; CDR3nt: TGTGCCAGCAGTGAAGGGGTTCAACGCACAGATACGCAGTATTTT; j_gene: TRBJ2-3; abundance: NA; v_gene: TRBV6-4; d_gene: NA
CDR3aa: CASSGGFKLFF; CDR3nt: TGTGCCAGCTCAGGGGGTTTTAAGCTGTTTTTT; j_gene: TRBJ2-2; abundance: NA; v_gene: TRBV19; d_gene: TRBD1
CDR3aa: CASSPTGTRDTQYF; CDR3nt: TGTGCCAGCTCACCGACAGGGACAAGAGATACGCAGTATTTT; j_gene: TRBJ2-3; abundance: NA; v_gene: TRBV18; d_gene: TRBD1
CDR3aa: CASSFKQGWASEYEQYF; CDR3nt: TGTGCCAGCAGTTTTAAACAGGGTTGGGCGTCCGAGTACGAGCAGTACTTC; j_gene: TRBJ2-7; abundance: NA; v_gene: TRBV27; d_gene: NA
CDR3aa: CASSPRGALNYQETQYF; CDR3nt: TGCGCCAGCAGCCCCCGCGGGGCGCTTAACTACCAAGAGACCCAGTACTTC; j_gene: TRBJ2-5; abundance: NA; v_gene: TRBV5-1; d_gene: NA
CDR3aa: CASSGGQGEGYTF; CDR3nt: TGCGCCAGCAGTGGGGGACAGGGGGAAGGCTACACCTTC; j_gene: TRBJ1-2; abundance: NA; v_gene: TRBV10-1; d_gene: TRBD1
CDR3aa: CASSLRGQETQYF; CDR3nt: TGTGCCAGCAGTCTTCGGGGCCAAGAGACCCAGTACTTC; j_gene: TRBJ2-5; abundance: NA; v_gene: TRBV27; d_gene: NA
CDR3aa: CASRRTVQETQYF; CDR3nt: TGTGCCAGCCGTCGGACTGTCCAAGAGACCCAGTACTTC; j_gene: TRBJ2-5; abundance: NA; v_gene: TRBV28; d_gene: NA
CDR3aa: CATSRDLAGPAGELFF; CDR3nt: TGTGCCACCAGCAGAGATCTCGCAGGCCCAGCCGGGGAGCTGTTTTTT; j_gene: TRBJ2-2; abundance: NA; v_gene: TRBV15; d_gene: NA
CDR3aa: CASTLTSGRTTDTQYF; CDR3nt: TGTGCCAGCACTCTGACTAGCGGGAGGACCACAGATACGCAGTATTTT; j_gene: TRBJ2-3; abundance: NA; v_gene: TRBV2; d_gene: TRBD2
CDR3aa: CASSRTGGTTYEQYF; CDR3nt: TGTGCCAGCAGCCGGACAGGGGGAACGACCTACGAGCAGTACTTC; j_gene: TRBJ2-7; abundance: NA; v_gene: TRBV28; d_gene: TRBD1
CDR3aa: CAWKFRDRSYEQYF; CDR3nt: TGTGCCTGGAAGTTCCGGGACAGATCCTACGAGCAGTACTTC; j_gene: TRBJ2-7; abundance: NA; v_gene: TRBV30; d_gene: TRBD1
CDR3aa: CASSGVGDYGYTF; CDR3nt: TGTGCCAGCAGCGGGGTAGGGGACTATGGCTACACCTTC; j_gene: TRBJ1-2; abundance: NA; v_gene: TRBV7-8; d_gene: NA
CDR3aa: CSVEVVGQGLGETQYF; CDR3nt: TGCAGCGTTGAAGTAGTAGGCCAGGGCCTAGGAGAGACCCAGTACTTC; j_gene: TRBJ2-5; abundance: NA; v_gene: TRBV29-1; d_gene: NA
CDR3aa: CASSLGQGLASGYTF; CDR3nt: TGTGCCAGCAGCTTGGGGCAGGGGCTGGCGTCTGGCTACACCTTC; j_gene: TRBJ1-2; abundance: NA; v_gene: TRBV5-4; d_gene: NA
CDR3aa: CASSDLSAGAKNIQYF; CDR3nt: TGCGCCAGCAGTGACCTCTCGGCCGGGGCCAAAAACATTCAGTACTTC; j_gene: TRBJ2-4; abundance: NA; v_gene: TRBV10-2; d_gene: NA
CDR3aa: CASSLGGTLTYEQYF; CDR3nt: TGTGCCAGCAGCTTGGGCGGGACCCTAACCTACGAGCAGTACTTC; j_gene: TRBJ2-7; abundance: once; v_gene: TRBV5-4; d_gene: NA
CDR3aa: CASSLDRGLSPLHF; CDR3nt: TGTGCCAGCAGCTTGGACAGGGGGCTATCACCCCTCCACTTT; j_gene: TRBJ1-6; abundance: NA; v_gene: TRBV5-6; d_gene: TRBD1
CDR3aa: CASSLRLAGGISYEQYF; CDR3nt: TGTGCCAGCAGTTTGAGACTAGCGGGAGGAATCTCCTACGAGCAGTACTTC; j_gene: TRBJ2-7; abundance: NA; v_gene: TRBV27; d_gene: TRBD2
CDR3aa: CATSDSRQGPLNQPQHF; CDR3nt: TGTGCCACCAGTGATTCACGTCAGGGGCCTCTAAATCAGCCCCAGCATTTT; j_gene: TRBJ1-5; abundance: NA; v_gene: TRBV24-1; d_gene: NA
CDR3aa: CASSPQDLGVNTEAFF; CDR3nt: TGTGCCAGCAGCCCACAGGATCTAGGGGTGAACACTGAAGCTTTCTTT; j_gene: TRBJ1-1; abundance: NA; v_gene: TRBV6-6; d_gene: NA
CDR3aa: CASGLPTLISGNTIYF; CDR3nt: TGTGCTAGTGGTTTGCCGACATTGATATCTGGAAACACCATATATTTT; j_gene: TRBJ1-3; abundance: NA; v_gene: TRBV12-5; d_gene: NA
CDR3aa: CASSSAGVHEKLFF; CDR3nt: TGTGCCAGCAGCTCCGCAGGGGTCCATGAAAAACTGTTTTTT; j_gene: TRBJ1-4; abundance: NA; v_gene: TRBV5-4; d_gene: NA
CDR3aa: CATSDTPGQGKIGELFF; CDR3nt: TGTGCCACCAGTGACACCCCGGGACAGGGGAAAATCGGGGAGCTGTTTTTT; j_gene: TRBJ2-2; abundance: once; v_gene: TRBV24-1; d_gene: TRBD1
CDR3aa: CASSLAAGGSYEQYF; CDR3nt: TGTGCCAGCTCCTTGGCCGCGGGGGGCTCCTACGAGCAGTACTTC; j_gene: TRBJ2-7; abundance: NA; v_gene: TRBV18; d_gene: TRBD2
CDR3aa: CASSSMTSGSARGEQYF; CDR3nt: TGTGCCAGTAGTAGCATGACTAGCGGGAGCGCCCGGGGGGAGCAGTACTTC; j_gene: TRBJ2-7; abundance: NA; v_gene: TRBV19; d_gene: TRBD2